Listed below are T cell receptor beta chains from one sample, sequenced in a study of CD8 T cells in Susac syndrome. TCRdb recomputed calls from the immunoSEQ multiplex PCR reads with MiXCR, one row per CDR3 protein. In the table there are 250,000 to 350,000 distinct CDR3 sequences, 80% to 90% of which are singletons. Sequencing was done on a sample of CD8+ T cells from PBMCs. These receptor sequences come from a human donor with multiple sclerosis. Both conserved end residues are part of each CDR3. A D gene is named only where the DNA matches it firmly. Some rows mark clone size as missing; the rest say once, few, many or name a class of expanded clone.

size	V	J	D	CDR3	DNA
.	TRBV29-1	TRBJ1-2	.	CSVEAKGGLEGYTF	TGCAGCGTTGAAGCCAAGGGGGGGCTCGAAGGCTACACCTTC
.	TRBV3-1	TRBJ2-4	TRBD2	CASSQFSGGAKNIQYF	TGTGCCAGCAGCCAGTTCTCGGGAGGAGCCAAAAACATTCAGTACTTC
.	TRBV20-1	TRBJ2-3	TRBD2	CSAAQLAGLPYVYTDTQYF	TGCAGTGCTGCCCAACTAGCGGGACTCCCGTATGTTTACACAGATACGCAGTATTTT
.	TRBV6-5	TRBJ2-1	TRBD2	CASSYPPRTSGTADYNEQFF	TGTGCCAGCAGTTACCCACCACGGACTAGCGGGACGGCAGACTACAATGAGCAGTTCTTC
.	TRBV27	TRBJ2-7	.	CASSFHDSSYEQYF	TGTGCCAGCAGTTTTCATGACAGCTCCTACGAGCAGTACTTC
.	TRBV2	TRBJ2-5	TRBD1	CASSDRQGMETQYF	TGTGCCAGCAGTGATCGACAGGGAATGGAGACCCAGTACTTC
.	TRBV5-6	TRBJ2-7	.	CASSTGLYEQYF	TGTGCCAGCAGCACGGGCCTGTACGAGCAGTACTTC
.	TRBV7-2	TRBJ2-7	.	CASSFSGRAYEQYF	TGTGCCAGCAGCTTTAGCGGTAGGGCCTACGAGCAGTACTTC
.	TRBV12-3/TRBV12-4	TRBJ1-5	.	CASSLGRDLNQPQHF	TGTGCCAGCAGTTTAGGGAGGGATCTCAATCAGCCCCAGCATTTT
.	TRBV6-5	TRBJ2-1	.	CASSYDSSYNEQFF	TGTGCCAGCAGTTACGACAGCTCCTACAATGAGCAGTTCTTC
.	TRBV29-1	TRBJ1-2	.	CSVGRRGTPYGYTF	TGCAGCGTTGGGCGACGGGGTACCCCCTATGGCTACACCTTC
.	TRBV3-1	TRBJ2-7	.	CASSPMHRAYEQYF	TGTGCCAGCAGCCCAATGCACAGGGCCTACGAGCAGTACTTC
.	TRBV9	TRBJ2-7	.	CASSGGLGQDEQYF	TGTGCCAGCAGCGGGGGGTTAGGTCAGGACGAGCAGTACTTC
.	TRBV13	TRBJ1-2	.	CASSSGKVYGYTF	TGTGCCAGCAGCTCAGGGAAGGTCTATGGCTACACCTTC
.	TRBV11-2	TRBJ2-1	TRBD2	CASSFRTSPRAGEQFF	TGTGCCAGCAGCTTTAGGACTAGTCCACGCGCCGGTGAGCAGTTCTTC
.	TRBV3-1	TRBJ2-1	TRBD1	CASSRPGQGANEQFF	TGTGCCAGCAGCCGACCGGGACAGGGGGCTAATGAGCAGTTCTTC
.	TRBV28	TRBJ2-7	TRBD1	CASSSTMDRGNGEQYF	TGTGCCAGCAGTTCAACGATGGACAGGGGAAATGGCGAGCAGTACTTC
few	TRBV7-2	TRBJ2-1	.	CASSPQLGGANNEQFF	TGTGCCAGCAGCCCCCAACTGGGGGGGGCAAACAATGAGCAGTTCTTC
.	TRBV20-1	TRBJ1-2	.	CSARGSDYHGYTF	TGCAGTGCTAGAGGCAGTGATTACCATGGCTACACCTTC
.	TRBV10-3	TRBJ2-2	.	CAISLSGLYTGELFF	TGTGCCATCAGTCTGAGCGGGTTATACACCGGGGAGCTGTTTTTT
.	TRBV5-1	TRBJ2-7	.	CASSKGTDYYISYEQYF	TGCGCCAGCAGCAAAGGGACGGACTATTATATCTCCTACGAGCAGTACTTC
once	TRBV25-1	TRBJ2-5	.	CASSELVREETQYF	TGTGCCAGCAGTGAATTAGTCAGGGAAGAGACCCAGTACTTC